This passage covers 22 T cell receptor beta chains from one sample sequenced in a study of blood T cell repertoires in COVID-19 (dated by TCRdb to 2019 to 2021). Library construction relied on the immunoSEQ multiplex PCR assay. Sourced from immuneACCESS, this table was stored by TCRdb with only in-frame sequences that have V and J called. A share of the clones is absent; for the studies checked, an unresolved V gene accounts for under half, and the remainder has no known explanation. The sample table holds about 230,000 clones, of which roughly four fifths were seen once. Roughly 8% of the sample is in the top ten clones. The source material was peripheral blood. Every receptor here comes from a woman over 75 with COVID-19, enrolled during active disease.

The rearrangement uses TRBV7-9 and TRBJ1-1; a weak D match, TRBD1 (5 bases). The CDR3 consists of 14 residues. CDR1 is SEHNR, CDR2 FQNEAQ, per germline (reference sequence). Trimming took off 4 bases at V and 1 base at J, with 10 bases between the two ends. In DNA, the CDR3 is TGTGCCAGCAGCTCGACAGACTCGAACACTGAAGCTTTCTTT. This sequence encodes CASSSTDSNTEAFF.

CDR3 sequence (DNA): TGTGCCAGCAGCCAAGAGGCGGGAGGAACCTACGAGCAGTACTTC. It is translated as CASSQEAGGTYEQYF. The chain links TRBV3-1 (or the pseudogene TRBV3-2) to TRBJ2-7, with TRBD2 matching over 8 bases. Unmatched junction bases numbered 3, after V lost 0 bases and J lost 2 bases. Germline-derived CDR1 and CDR2 are LGHDT and YNNKEL (reference sequence). The CDR3 length is 15 residues.

This chain connects TRBV27 to TRBJ1-2; TRBD1 matches at 7 bases. J was trimmed by 7 bases and V by 6 bases; bases with no gene match: 11. Germline V CDR1 and CDR2: MNHEY, SMNVEV (reference sequence). This CDR3 has 14 residues. The CDR3 sequence: CASRTRQGVGGYTF. DNA for the CDR3: TGTGCCAGCAGGACGCGACAGGGAGTAGGTGGCTACACCTTC.

This chain joins TRBV30 and TRBJ2-2, with no clear D. The V and J ends lost 2 bases and 8 bases respectively, with 15 bases between them. The CDR3 has 14 residues. Germline CDR1 GTSNPN, CDR2 SVGIG (reference sequence). CDR3 DNA sequence: TGTGCCTGGAGTCCGCGTCCCGTGAGGGGGGAGCTGTTTTTT. Its translation is CAWSPRPVRGELFF. The variable domain in full, with the rest retrieved from reference TRBV30 and TRBJ2-2, is SQTIHQWPATLVQPVGSPLSLECTVEGTSNPNLYWYRQAAGRGLQLLFYSVGIGQISSEVPQNLSASRPQDRQFILSSKKLLLSDSGFYLCAWSPRPVRGELFFGEGSRLTVL.

The chain is built from TRBV9 and TRBJ2-3; D not resolved. Germline V gene lookup returns CDR1 SGDLS and CDR2 YYNGEE. This CDR3 is 14 amino acids long. Trimming stripped 4 bases from V and 2 bases from J, with 11 bases between. CDR3 amino acids: CASSPSHYTDTQYF. In DNA, the CDR3 is TGTGCCAGCAGCCCAAGCCATTACACAGATACGCAGTATTTT.

In this sample, this clone turned up once. The chain has TRBV3-1 (or the pseudogene TRBV3-2) and TRBJ1-2, with 7 bases that match TRBD1. This CDR3 is 17 amino acids long. V shed 4 bases and J 8 bases; nucleotides not matched to a gene: 19. Germline CDR1 LGHDT, CDR2 YNNKEL (reference sequence). As DNA, the CDR3 is TGTGCCAGCAGCCCCCACCCAACAGGGGTATTATTCGGAGGCTACACCTTC. Protein sequence: CASSPHPTGVLFGGYTF.

This rearrangement joins TRBV15 to TRBJ2-1, with 7 bases fitting TRBD1. This CDR3 has 16 amino acids. After removal of 2 bases from V and 2 bases from J, the junction contained 6 bases not matched to a gene. CDR1 and CDR2 from the germline V gene are LNHNV and YYDKDF (reference sequence). CDR3 in DNA: TGTGCCACCAGCAGACCGACAGGGATTCCCTACAATGAGCAGTTCTTC. This translates into CATSRPTGIPYNEQFF.

The genes are TRBV27 and TRBJ2-7; D call uncertain. The CDR3 is 14 amino acids. Germline V gene sequence: CDR1 MNHEY, CDR2 SMNVEV (reference sequence). V lost 6 bases, J lost 2 bases, and 14 bases lay in between. The DNA of the CDR3 is TGTGCCAGCAGGGGCCGACCAGGAACCTACGAGCAGTACTTC. As protein: CASRGRPGTYEQYF.

The V and J genes are TRBV6-5 and TRBJ2-7, with TRBD1 matching over 8 bases. The V gene end was trimmed by 5 bases and the J gene end by 6 bases; junction bases not matched to a gene: 3. Germline V gene sequence: CDR1 MNHEY, CDR2 SVGAGI. The CDR3 extends over 12 amino acids. As DNA, the CDR3 is TGTGCCAGCAGTATAGGACAGGGCGAGCAGTACTTC. Protein sequence: CASSIGQGEQYF.

This chain connects TRBV7-9 to TRBJ1-5; a possible D gene is TRBD1 (5 bases). Trimming pared 0 bases from V and 6 bases from J, leaving 12 bases between. Germline CDR1 and CDR2: SEHNR and FQNEAQ (reference sequence). The CDR3 sequence is 15 residues long. For the CDR3, the DNA is TGTGCCAGCAGCTTAGCTAGGGGAACGGGTCAGCCCCAGCATTTT. This sequence encodes CASSLARGTGQPQHF.

V usage is TRBV30 and J usage is TRBJ1-2, with 7 positions matching TRBD1. This CDR3 is 13 amino acids long. From germline, CDR1 is GTSNPN and CDR2 SVGIG (reference sequence). The V segment lost 2 bases and the J segment 8 bases; nucleotides outside the gene matches: 8. The CDR3: CAWSRDRVNGYTF. The CDR3 nucleotides are TGTGCCTGGAGTAGGGACAGAGTAAACGGCTACACCTTC. Variable domain in full (rest from reference TRBV30 and TRBJ1-2): SQTIHQWPATLVQPVGSPLSLECTVEGTSNPNLYWYRQAAGRGLQLLFYSVGIGQISSEVPQNLSASRPQDRQFILSSKKLLLSDSGFYLCAWSRDRVNGYTFGSGTRLTVV.

The chain couples TRBV19 to TRBJ2-7, with 9 bases that match TRBD1. The V and J ends lost 3 bases and 3 bases, in that order; junction bases with no gene match: 3. Germline V lookup: CDR1 LNHDA, CDR2 SQIVND (reference sequence). The CDR3 runs 14 residues. The DNA for the CDR3 is TGTGCCAGTAGTATCGGACAGGGGAGCTACGAGCAGTACTTC. Protein product: CASSIGQGSYEQYF. The full variable domain, in which reference TRBV19 and TRBJ2-7 provide the parts outside the CDR3, is DGGITQSPKYLFRKEGQNVTLSCEQNLNHDAMYWYRQDPGQGLRLIYYSQIVNDFQKGDIAEGYSVSREKKESFPLTVTSAQKNPTAFYLCASSIGQGSYEQYFGPGTRLTVT.

This clone showed up just once. The rearrangement links TRBV5-4 to TRBJ1-6, with D uncertain. Deletions cut 3 bases from V and 5 bases from J, with 3 bases between. This CDR3 has 12 residues. CDR1 is SGHNT, CDR2 YYREEE, per germline (reference sequence). CDR3 coding DNA: TGTGCCAGCAGCTCAGATAATTCACCCCTCCACTTT. This sequence encodes CASSSDNSPLHF.

The V gene is TRBV5-6, the J gene TRBJ1-4, with TRBD1 matching over 8 bases. The CDR3 runs to 16 residues. Germline V gene lookup returns CDR1 SGHDT and CDR2 YYEEEE. Losses at the gene ends were 0 bases for V and 6 bases for J; bases not matched to a gene: 7. CDR3 coding DNA: TGTGCCAGCAGCTTGGACAGGGGGATGAGGTATGAAAAACTGTTTTTT. Amino acids: CASSLDRGMRYEKLFF.

The chain links TRBV28 to TRBJ1-2, with D possibly matching TRBD1 (6 bases). V lost 5 bases, J lost 3 bases, and 10 bases lay in between. The CDR3 has 13 residues. Germline assignment: CDR1 MDHEN and CDR2 SYDVKM. The chain's CDR3 is CASSQDSDYGYTF. CDR3 DNA: TGTGCCAGCAGTCAGGACAGTGACTATGGCTACACCTTC.

The V gene is TRBV5-1, the J gene TRBJ2-5, with a tentative D call TRBD2 (6 bases). V lost 2 bases and J lost 7, with 12 bases in between. This CDR3 comprises 13 residues. CDR1 and CDR2 (germline): SGHRS, YFSETQ. The CDR3 here is CASSFSGPGTQYF. Written as DNA, the CDR3 is TGCGCCAGCAGCTTCAGCGGGCCCGGGACCCAGTACTTC.

The rearrangement joins TRBV11-3 to TRBJ2-1; tentatively, D is TRBD2 (5 bases). Germline CDR1 is SGHNT and CDR2 is YENEEA. Trimming stripped 1 base from V and 7 bases from J, with 8 bases between. The CDR3 contains 13 residues. The chain's CDR3 is CASSLGEQNEQFF. CDR3 DNA sequence: TGTGCCAGCAGCTTAGGGGAGCAAAATGAGCAGTTCTTC.

V usage is TRBV11-3 and J usage is TRBJ2-1; 9 nucleotides align to TRBD1. This CDR3 has 15 residues. Looked up from germline, CDR1 is SGHNT and CDR2 is YENEEA. Unmatched junction bases numbered 5, after V lost 1 base and J lost 7 bases. Here the CDR3 reads CASSLGRTGENEQFF. In DNA, the CDR3 is TGTGCCAGCAGCTTAGGCCGGACAGGGGAAAATGAGCAGTTCTTC. Looking up the rest from reference TRBV11-3 and TRBJ2-1 gives the full variable domain: EAGVVQSPRYKIIEKKQPVAFWCNPISGHNTLYWYLQNLGQGPELLIRYENEEAVDDSQLPKDRFSAERLKGVDSTLKIQPAELGDSAVYLCASSLGRTGENEQFFGPGTRLTVL.

This clone has just one count. The chain couples TRBV5-1 to TRBJ1-3; weak D call: TRBD1 (5 bases). Trimming shortened V by 8 bases and J by 0 bases, and 18 bases separated the two germline ends. The CDR3 covers 16 residues. The germline V gene has CDR1 SGHRS and CDR2 YFSETQ. The chain's CDR3 is CARSIGVAYSGNTIYF. The DNA for the CDR3 is TGCGCCAGGTCAATAGGGGTTGCTTACTCTGGAAACACCATATATTTT.

V and J are TRBV5-1 and TRBJ2-3, with D maybe TRBD2 (6 bases). The CDR3 sequence is 15 residues long. Germline V gene data show CDR1 as SGHRS and CDR2 as YFSETQ. V gave up 4 bases and J gave up 3 bases, with 15 bases separating them. CDR3 in DNA: TGCGCCAGCAGCCCCATGATGCGGGGTACAGATACGCAGTATTTT. Translated: CASSPMMRGTDTQYF.

The rearrangement links TRBV11-2 to TRBJ1-4; 7 bases fit TRBD1. After removal of 0 bases from V and 6 bases from J, the junction contained 4 bases not matched to a gene. The CDR3 extends over 15 amino acids. The germline V gene encodes CDR1 SGHAT and CDR2 FQNNGV. The CDR3 DNA is TGTGCCAGCAGCTTAGACGGACAGGTCTATGAAAAACTGTTTTTT. Amino acid sequence: CASSLDGQVYEKLFF.

This chain joins TRBV14 and TRBJ2-5; 8 bases line up with TRBD2. V trimming: 0 bases; J trimming: 7 bases; junction bases outside the gene matches: 7. The germline V gene encodes CDR1 SGHDN and CDR2 FVKESK. This CDR3 is built from 15 residues. The CDR3: CASSQDGGGHRTQYF. The CDR3 DNA reads as TGTGCCAGCAGCCAAGATGGCGGGGGGCACAGGACCCAGTACTTC. The full variable domain, its missing parts supplied by reference TRBV14 and TRBJ2-5, is EAGVTQFPSHSVIEKGQTVTLRCDPISGHDNLYWYRRVMGKEIKFLLHFVKESKQDESGMPNNRFLAERTGGTYSTLKVQPAELEDSGVYFCASSQDGGGHRTQYFGPGTRLLVL.